Below, 14 T cell receptor beta chains from the same sample are listed, as sequenced in a study of regulatory dendritic cells for organ transplantation. TCRdb's table, derived via immunoSEQ multiplex PCR, lists solely in-frame clones and lacks some. This table has approximately 28,000 clones, approximately 82% appearing once. Sequencing used naive CD8+ T cells from blood. The subset is: CD45RA+ naive T cells. The receptors derive from a human donor in good health.

This clone was detected only a few times. The chain has TRBV4-3 and TRBJ1-2; D gene uncertain. With 0 bases removed from V and 5 bases from J, the gap between germline ends came to 10 bases. Germline lookup yields CDR1 LGHNA and CDR2 YSLEER. The CDR3 covers 14 residues. Here the CDR3 DNA reads TGCGCCAGCAGCCAAGATGGCGGGTCGTATGGCTACACCTTC. Protein: CASSQDGGSYGYTF.

This chain links TRBV7-9 with TRBJ1-1, with D hard to call. V dropped 5 bases and J dropped 3 bases, with 7 bases sitting between them. The CDR3 has 12 amino acids. Germline loops: CDR1 SEHNR, CDR2 FQNEAQ (reference sequence). As DNA, the CDR3 is TGTGCCAGCAGCGTCGAGGACACTGAAGCTTTCTTT. This sequence encodes CASSVEDTEAFF.

J is TRBJ2-7 and V is TRBV6-5, with 7 bases fitting TRBD2. J was trimmed by 1 base and V by 5 bases; bases with no gene match: 5. This CDR3 region has 14 residues. CDR1 and CDR2 from the germline V gene are MNHEY and SVGAGI. As DNA, the CDR3 is TGTGCCAGCAGTGCCGGGGGGATTTCCTACGAGCAGTACTTC. Translation: CASSAGGISYEQYF.

This sequence joins TRBV6-5 and TRBJ2-7; 10 nucleotides match TRBD1. CDR1 MNHEY and CDR2 SVGAGI come from the germline V gene. CDR3 size: 14 residues. Trimming took 6 bases from V and 6 from J; bases not matched to a gene: 8. The CDR3 DNA is TGTGCCAGCAGCATACGACAGGGGGCTAGCGAGCAGTACTTC. Translating gives CASSIRQGASEQYF.

The chain uses TRBV4-3 and TRBJ1-5; tentative D call: TRBD1 (5 bases). Germline-derived CDR1 and CDR2 are LGHNA and YSLEER. The CDR3 runs to 15 residues. V lost 0 bases and J lost 4, with 10 bases in between. The CDR3 region is CASSQDRVGNQPQHF. The CDR3 nucleotides read TGCGCCAGCAGCCAAGACAGGGTGGGTAATCAGCCCCAGCATTTT.

The V call is TRBV4-1, the J call TRBJ2-3; the match to TRBD1 covers 8 bases. J was trimmed by 1 base and V by 2 bases; bases with no gene match: 8. The CDR3 sequence is 17 residues long. Germline V gene sequence: CDR1 MGHRA, CDR2 YSYEKL. The CDR3 nucleotides are TGCGCCAGCAGCCAAAACCCGACAGGGGTGGGCACAGATACGCAGTATTTT. The encoded protein is CASSQNPTGVGTDTQYF.

The J gene is TRBJ1-2, the V gene TRBV6-6, with 7 positions matching TRBD1. The CDR3 sequence is 16 residues long. V lost 1 base to trimming and J lost 0 bases; unmatched junction nucleotides: 5. The V gene's germline CDR1 is MNHNY and CDR2 SVGAGI (reference sequence). CDR3 sequence reads: CASSYFPGTANYGYTF. DNA for the CDR3: TGTGCCAGCAGTTACTTCCCCGGGACAGCTAACTATGGCTACACCTTC.

This chain connects TRBV9 to TRBJ2-1; D is possibly TRBD1 (6 bases). Germline-derived CDR1 and CDR2 are SGDLS and YYNGEE. The CDR3 runs to 17 residues. V was shortened by 0 bases and J by 3 bases, with 16 bases between the two germline ends. DNA of the CDR3: TGTGCCAGCAGCGTAGCCTCAAACAGGGATCTCTACAATGAGCAGTTCTTC. Translated: CASSVASNRDLYNEQFF.

This chain uses TRBV25-1 with TRBJ2-7; no definite D call. Trimming took 0 bases from V and 0 from J, leaving 6 bases between them. The CDR3 is made up of 14 amino acids. Germline V gives CDR1 MGHDK, CDR2 SYGVNS. CDR3 region: CASSEYGSSYEQYF. In DNA form, the CDR3 reads TGTGCCAGCAGTGAATATGGCAGCTCCTACGAGCAGTACTTC.

This clone was detected a few times. Compared with germline, one end of the junction differs, possibly owing to a read error. V and J are TRBV7-9 and TRBJ2-7, with D unclear. The V gene's germline CDR1 is SEHNR and CDR2 FQNEAQ (reference sequence). There are 15 residues in the CDR3. The chain's CDR3 is CASSPAYTAPYEQYF. CDR3 sequence (DNA): TGTGCCAGCAGCCCTGCCTACACAGCTCCCTATGAGCAGTACTTC. Combining the CDR3 with reference TRBV7-9 and TRBJ2-7 gives the whole variable domain DTGVSQNPRHKITKRGQNVTFRCDPISEHNRLYWYRQTLGQGPEFLTYFQNEAQLEKSRLLSDRFSAERPKGSFSTLEIQRTEQGDSAMYLCASSPAYTAPYEQYFGPGTRLTVT.

The V call is TRBV12-5, the J call TRBJ2-7, with TRBD1 matching over 8 bases. V was clipped by 4 bases and J by 0 bases; unmatched bases: 11. Germline loops: CDR1 LGHNT, CDR2 FRNRAP. This CDR3 is 17 amino acids long. CDR3 nucleotide sequence: TGTGCTAGTGGTTGGGGGCCCCGGCAGGGGGCCTCCTACGAGCAGTACTTC. It is translated as CASGWGPRQGASYEQYF. The variable domain in full, completed from reference TRBV12-5 and TRBJ2-7, reads DARVTQTPRHKVTEMGQEVTMRCQPILGHNTVFWYRQTMMQGLELLAYFRNRAPLDDSGMPKDRFSAEMPDATLATLKIQPSEPRDSAVYFCASGWGPRQGASYEQYFGPGTRLTVT.

The chain joins TRBV9 to TRBJ2-7; TRBD1 aligns across 10 bases. Germline CDR1 SGDLS, CDR2 YYNGEE. V lost 4 bases to trimming and J lost 4 bases; unmatched junction nucleotides: 8. The CDR3 extends over 15 amino acids. The CDR3 protein is CASSRGGTGVYEQYF. The CDR3 region has the DNA TGTGCCAGCAGCCGAGGAGGGACAGGGGTGTACGAGCAGTACTTC.

The chain employs TRBV10-3 and TRBJ2-2; unclear D gene. The CDR3 has 14 residues. V was cut by 2 bases and J by 2 bases, with 6 bases left in between. Germline V gives CDR1 ENHRY, CDR2 SYGVKD. The chain's CDR3 is CAISEVVNTGELFF. Here the CDR3 DNA reads TGTGCCATCAGTGAGGTCGTAAACACCGGGGAGCTGTTTTTT.

V and J are TRBV7-9 and TRBJ2-1, with TRBD2 matching over 10 bases. Trimming at V came to 6 bases and at J to 7 bases, leaving 12 bases not matched to a gene. This CDR3 is built from 16 residues. The germline V gene encodes CDR1 SEHNR and CDR2 FQNEAQ (reference sequence). The CDR3 nucleotides are TGTGCCAGCAGACAACACAGCGGGGGGGCCGTGAATGAGCAGTTCTTC. Protein product: CASRQHSGGAVNEQFF.